A selection of T cell receptor beta chains follows, all from one sample in a study of blood T cell repertoires in COVID-19. Profiling relied on immunoSEQ multiplex PCR, and the TCRdb table lists in-frame clones only, not all of them. The table lists 75,000 to 90,000 clones, 80% of them singletons, with about 12% in the top ten. The specimen was peripheral blood. These receptors all stem from a woman in her forties with active or convalescent COVID-19. The conserved cysteine and the conserved F or W are not part of the CDR3 here. Fields, in order: clone size, J gene, V gene, CDR3 protein. Clone size is stated in some rows and not others, as once, few, many or a class when expanded.

. | TRBJ2-7 | TRBV20-1 | SASLGAYEQY
. | TRBJ1-3 | TRBV30 | AWSVPGAGNTIY
. | TRBJ2-5 | TRBV9 | ASSVGQGAETQY
. | TRBJ2-5 | TRBV4-3 | ASSQDSERGAQY
once | TRBJ1-6 | TRBV3-1/TRBV3-2 | ASSRPGNSPLH
. | TRBJ2-7 | TRBV3-1/TRBV3-2 | ASSQDSSGASVEY
. | TRBJ1-6 | TRBV12-3/TRBV12-4 | ASRQGNSPLH
. | TRBJ1-4 | TRBV4-1 | ASSQDRRNHNEKLF
. | TRBJ2-1 | TRBV7-2 | ASSPWGRGALNNEQF
. | TRBJ2-5 | TRBV10-3 | AISDSSQETQY
. | TRBJ1-2 | TRBV28 | ASSAGRSIYGYT
once | TRBJ1-2 | TRBV27 | ASRSGFGSGTPHTTYT
medium-sized | TRBJ2-6 | TRBV4-3 | ASSQVGGSGANVLT
. | TRBJ2-1 | TRBV7-2 | ASSLTRTVANEQF
. | TRBJ2-3 | TRBV4-3 | ASSSTDRRSPDTQY
. | TRBJ1-3 | TRBV4-3 | ASSQAFRGPGNTIY
. | TRBJ1-6 | TRBV10-3 | AISPDRGISTLH
. | TRBJ1-2 | TRBV18 | ASSGTTLAANYGYT
. | TRBJ1-2 | TRBV12-3/TRBV12-4 | ASSPINSYGYT
. | TRBJ2-3 | TRBV28 | ASRGTAYPTDTQY
few | TRBJ1-5 | TRBV9 | ASSGGQGASQPQH
few | TRBJ1-3 | TRBV6-5 | ATSDRPSGNTIY
. | TRBJ2-7 | TRBV11-2 | ASSETTGAVSYEQY
. | TRBJ2-3 | TRBV7-9 | ASSPQGAGTDTQY
once | TRBJ2-6 | TRBV19 | ASSITGTGANVLT
. | TRBJ2-1 | TRBV15 | ATSRGGTGGFEQF
. | TRBJ2-7 | TRBV7-2 | ASSSAGASGSYEQY
once | TRBJ2-2 | TRBV7-8 | ASSPGPTTGTGELF
. | TRBJ1-6 | TRBV19 | ATRAWNSPLH
once | TRBJ1-2 | TRBV28 | ASSLWVQGGYGYT
. | TRBJ2-1 | TRBV4-3 | ASSHTSGIGNEQF
. | TRBJ2-1 | TRBV30 | AWSPTSGGGYNEQF
once | TRBJ2-2 | TRBV19 | ASMSRGAMDTGELF
. | TRBJ1-2 | TRBV4-1 | ASSQDGGKGYGYT
. | TRBJ1-1 | TRBV6-6 | ASSQDREEAF
. | TRBJ1-2 | TRBV2 | ASIGWTVTPRTYGYT
. | TRBJ2-1 | TRBV2 | ASKGTGVEGMF
. | TRBJ1-1 | TRBV4-3 | ASRHRDRGETEAF
. | TRBJ2-5 | TRBV3-1/TRBV3-2 | ASSQSLGQETQY
. | TRBJ1-3 | TRBV19 | ASSIYNTIY
few | TRBJ2-5 | TRBV21-1 | ASRRDRPIAETQY
once | TRBJ2-1 | TRBV7-2 | ASSLVVGVRYNEQF
. | TRBJ2-7 | TRBV25-1 | ASSDRGPSYEQY
. | TRBJ2-7 | TRBV4-3 | ASSQFAGGYEQY
few | TRBJ1-2 | TRBV10-3 | AISEQWTDFNYGYT
few | TRBJ1-1 | TRBV13 | ASSITPSAEAF
. | TRBJ2-2 | TRBV4-1 | ASSQDTGGANTGELF
once | TRBJ2-7 | TRBV28 | ASSFRQGTSYEQY
. | TRBJ2-3 | TRBV24-1 | ATSDSTGFPSGTDTQY
. | TRBJ2-1 | TRBV24-1 | ATSDSRAGGRVRPNEQF